This T cell receptor beta chain was found in a study of T cell repertoires in cytomegalovirus infection. On this clonotype itself: As yet, its antigen is unknown.

A single record per CDR3 protein comes from TCRdb applying MiXCR to the reads. This sample has some 900,000 distinct CDR3 sequences; around a third occur once, and the top ten carry around 12%. V was trimmed by 1 base and J by 2 bases, leaving 8 bases between them. There are 15 residues in the CDR3. The germline V gene has CDR1 MGHDK and CDR2 SYGVNS. The sample in question was cultured CD8+ T cells from PBMCs, obtained from culture after CMV antigen stimulation. The rearrangement joins TRBV25-1 to TRBJ2-2; no clear D gene. This sequence was found in a human donor in good health (CMV status not recorded). Some clones in this sample may be carry-over from other donors' samples. The CDR3 sequence is CASSESVRNTGELFF. CDR3 bases: TGTGCCAGCAGTGAATCTGTCAGAAACACCGGGGAGCTGTTTTTT.